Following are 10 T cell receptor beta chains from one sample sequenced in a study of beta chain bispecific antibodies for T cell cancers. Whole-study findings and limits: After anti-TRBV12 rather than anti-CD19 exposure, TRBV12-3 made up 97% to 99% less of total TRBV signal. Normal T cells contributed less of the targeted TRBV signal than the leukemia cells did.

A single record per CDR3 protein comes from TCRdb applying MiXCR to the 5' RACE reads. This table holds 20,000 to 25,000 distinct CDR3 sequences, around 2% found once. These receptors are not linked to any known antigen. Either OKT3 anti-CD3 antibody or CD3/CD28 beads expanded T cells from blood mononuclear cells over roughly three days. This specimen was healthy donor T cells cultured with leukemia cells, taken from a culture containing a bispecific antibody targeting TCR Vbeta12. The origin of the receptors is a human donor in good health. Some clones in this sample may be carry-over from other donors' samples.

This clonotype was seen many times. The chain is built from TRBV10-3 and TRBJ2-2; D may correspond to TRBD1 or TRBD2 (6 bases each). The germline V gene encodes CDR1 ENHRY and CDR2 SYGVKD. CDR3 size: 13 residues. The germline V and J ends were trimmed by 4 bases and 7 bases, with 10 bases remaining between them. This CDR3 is CAISVEGGGELFF. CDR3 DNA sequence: TGTGCCATCAGTGTGGAGGGGGGCGGGGAGCTGTTTTTT.

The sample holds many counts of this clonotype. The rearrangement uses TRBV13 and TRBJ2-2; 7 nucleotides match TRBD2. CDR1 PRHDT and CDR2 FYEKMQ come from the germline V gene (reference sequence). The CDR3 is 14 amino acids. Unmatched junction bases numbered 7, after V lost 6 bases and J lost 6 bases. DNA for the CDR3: TGTGCCAGCAGTCCGGGGGGTTTCGCCGGGGAGCTGTTTTTT. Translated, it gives CASSPGGFAGELFF.

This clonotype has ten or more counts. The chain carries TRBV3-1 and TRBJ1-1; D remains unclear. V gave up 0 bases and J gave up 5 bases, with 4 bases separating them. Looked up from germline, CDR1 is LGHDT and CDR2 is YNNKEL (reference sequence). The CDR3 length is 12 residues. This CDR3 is CASSQEGTEAFF. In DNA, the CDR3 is TGTGCCAGCAGCCAAGAAGGGACTGAAGCTTTCTTT.

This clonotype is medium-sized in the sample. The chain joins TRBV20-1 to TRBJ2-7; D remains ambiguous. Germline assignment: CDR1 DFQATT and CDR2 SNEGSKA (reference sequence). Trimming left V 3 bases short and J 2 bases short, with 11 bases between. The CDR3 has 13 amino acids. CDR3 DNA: TGCAGTGCTAGGTTAGTCAGTACCTACGAGCAGTACTTC. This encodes CSARLVSTYEQYF.

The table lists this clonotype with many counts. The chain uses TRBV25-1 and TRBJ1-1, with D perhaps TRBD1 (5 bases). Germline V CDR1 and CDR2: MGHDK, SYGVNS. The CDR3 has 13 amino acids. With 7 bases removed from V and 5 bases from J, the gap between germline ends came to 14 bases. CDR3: CASTGTIGTEAFF. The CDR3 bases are TGTGCCAGCACGGGGACTATCGGAACTGAAGCTTTCTTT.

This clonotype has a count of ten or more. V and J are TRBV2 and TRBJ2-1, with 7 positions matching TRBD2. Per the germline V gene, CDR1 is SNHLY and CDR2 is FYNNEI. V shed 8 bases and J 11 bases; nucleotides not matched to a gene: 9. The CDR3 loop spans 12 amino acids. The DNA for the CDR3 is TGTGCCAGCCACGAGGGAGGGGAGCAGCAGTTCTTC. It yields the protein CASHEGGEQQFF.

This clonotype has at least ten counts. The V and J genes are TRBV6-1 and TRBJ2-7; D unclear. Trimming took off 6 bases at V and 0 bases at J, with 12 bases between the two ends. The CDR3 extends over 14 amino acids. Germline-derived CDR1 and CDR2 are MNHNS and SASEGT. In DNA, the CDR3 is TGTGCCAGCAGGGAAATACAGAGCTCCTACGAGCAGTACTTC. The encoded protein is CASREIQSSYEQYF.

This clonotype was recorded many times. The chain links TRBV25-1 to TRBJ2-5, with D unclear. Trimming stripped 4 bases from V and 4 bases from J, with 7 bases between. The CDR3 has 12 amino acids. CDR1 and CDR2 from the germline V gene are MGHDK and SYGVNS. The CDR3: CASSGSLETQYF. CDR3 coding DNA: TGTGCCAGCAGTGGTAGTTTAGAGACCCAGTACTTC.

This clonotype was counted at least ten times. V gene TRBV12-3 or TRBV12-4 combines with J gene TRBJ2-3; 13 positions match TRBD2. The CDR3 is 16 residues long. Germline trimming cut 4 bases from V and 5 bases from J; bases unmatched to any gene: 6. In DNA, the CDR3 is TGTGCCAGCAGTTGGGGACTAGCGGGGCTCGTAGATACGCAGTATTTT. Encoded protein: CASSWGLAGLVDTQYF.

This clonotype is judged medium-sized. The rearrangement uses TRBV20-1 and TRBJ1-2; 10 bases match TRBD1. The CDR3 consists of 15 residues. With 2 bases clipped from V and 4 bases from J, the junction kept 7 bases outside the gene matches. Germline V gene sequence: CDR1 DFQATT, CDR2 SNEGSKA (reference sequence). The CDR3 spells CSARSRDRGSYGYTF. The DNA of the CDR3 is TGCAGTGCTAGATCAAGGGACAGGGGTTCCTATGGCTACACCTTC.